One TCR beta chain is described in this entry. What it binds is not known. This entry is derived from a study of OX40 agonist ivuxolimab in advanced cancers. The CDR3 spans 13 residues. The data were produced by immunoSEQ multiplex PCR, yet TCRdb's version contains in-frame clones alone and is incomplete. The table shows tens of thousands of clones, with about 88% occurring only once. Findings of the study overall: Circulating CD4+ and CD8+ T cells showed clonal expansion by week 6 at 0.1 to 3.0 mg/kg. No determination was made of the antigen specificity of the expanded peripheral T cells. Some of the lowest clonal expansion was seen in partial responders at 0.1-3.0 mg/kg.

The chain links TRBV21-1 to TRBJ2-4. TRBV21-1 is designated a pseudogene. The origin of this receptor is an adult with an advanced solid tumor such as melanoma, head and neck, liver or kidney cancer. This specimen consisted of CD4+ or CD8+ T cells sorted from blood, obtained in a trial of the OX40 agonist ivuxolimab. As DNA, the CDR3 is TGTGCCAGCAGCATGGGGGGCCAAAACATTCAGTACTTC. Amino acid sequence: CASSMGGQNIQYF.